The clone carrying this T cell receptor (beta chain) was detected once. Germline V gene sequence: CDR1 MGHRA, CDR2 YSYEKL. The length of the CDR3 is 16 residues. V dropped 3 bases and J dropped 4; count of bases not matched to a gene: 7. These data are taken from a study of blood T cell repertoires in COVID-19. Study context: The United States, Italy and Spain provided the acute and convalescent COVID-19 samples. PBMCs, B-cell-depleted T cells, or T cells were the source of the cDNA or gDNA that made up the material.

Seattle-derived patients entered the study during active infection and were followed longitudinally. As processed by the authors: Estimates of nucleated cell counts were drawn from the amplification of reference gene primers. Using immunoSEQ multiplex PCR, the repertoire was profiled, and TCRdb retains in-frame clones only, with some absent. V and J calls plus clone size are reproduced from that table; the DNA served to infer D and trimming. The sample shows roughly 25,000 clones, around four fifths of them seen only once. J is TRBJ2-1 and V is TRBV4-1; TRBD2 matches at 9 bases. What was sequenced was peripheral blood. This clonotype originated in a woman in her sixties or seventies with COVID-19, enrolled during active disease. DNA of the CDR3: TGCGCCAGCAGCCACACCGGGACTAGCAGGTACAATGAGCAGTTCTTC. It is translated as CASSHTGTSRYNEQFF.